This paragraph covers one TCR beta chain sequence. Its antigen is not identified. The data originate from a study of shared clonotypes between healthy human individuals. Overall study context: Each donor had three CD4 naive, three CD4 memory, two CD8 naive and one CD8 memory plate. Study results and limitations: Generation probabilities were higher for clonotypes shared across all four sorted-subset donors than for unshared ones.

The CDR3 runs to 13 residues. The germline CDR1 and CDR2 sequences are MNHEY and SMNVEV (reference sequence). J was trimmed by 7 bases and V by 6 bases; bases with no gene match: 3. CD45RO-negative CD8 cells positively selected for CCR7 made up the naive population, which excluded terminally differentiated effector memory CD45RA+ cells. Sequenced by immunoSEQ multiplex PCR; TCRdb stores in-frame clones only, minus some. Of about 2.2 million clones detected, just over 90% appear once; the ten largest clones hold less than 2%. The clonotype originates from a man between 18 and 35 years old in good health. Some clones in this sample may be carry-over from other donors' samples. The specimen was naive CD8+ T cells from PBMCs. The genes are TRBV27 and TRBJ2-1; 10 nucleotides agree with TRBD2. The CDR3 coding sequence is TGTGCCAGCAGGGGACTAGCGTTTAATGAGCAGTTCTTC. Translation gives CASRGLAFNEQFF.